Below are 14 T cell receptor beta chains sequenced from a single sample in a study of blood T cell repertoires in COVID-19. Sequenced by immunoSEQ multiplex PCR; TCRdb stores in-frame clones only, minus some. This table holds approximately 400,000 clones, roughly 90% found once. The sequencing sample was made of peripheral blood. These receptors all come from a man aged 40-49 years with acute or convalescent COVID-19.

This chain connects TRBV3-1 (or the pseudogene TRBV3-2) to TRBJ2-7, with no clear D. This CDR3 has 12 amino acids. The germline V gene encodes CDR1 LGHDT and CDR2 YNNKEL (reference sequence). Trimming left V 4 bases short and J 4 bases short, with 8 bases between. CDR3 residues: CASSREAYEQYF. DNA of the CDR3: TGTGCCAGCAGCCGAGAGGCATACGAGCAGTACTTC.

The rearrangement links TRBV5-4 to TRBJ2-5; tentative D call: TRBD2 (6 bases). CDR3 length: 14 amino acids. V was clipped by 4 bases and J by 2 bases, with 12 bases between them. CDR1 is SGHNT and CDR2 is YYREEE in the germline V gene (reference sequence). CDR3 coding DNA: TGTGCCAGCAGCCAGGCCCGGGGGCAAGAGACCCAGTACTTC. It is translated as CASSQARGQETQYF.

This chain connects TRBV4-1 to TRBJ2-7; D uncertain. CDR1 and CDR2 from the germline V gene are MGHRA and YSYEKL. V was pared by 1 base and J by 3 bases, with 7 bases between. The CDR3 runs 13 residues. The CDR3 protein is CASSQGTNYEQYF. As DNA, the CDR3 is TGCGCCAGCAGCCAAGGAACAAACTACGAGCAGTACTTC.

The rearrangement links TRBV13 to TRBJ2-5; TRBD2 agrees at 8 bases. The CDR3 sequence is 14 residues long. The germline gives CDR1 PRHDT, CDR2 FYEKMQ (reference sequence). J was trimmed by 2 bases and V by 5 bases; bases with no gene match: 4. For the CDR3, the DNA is TGTGCCAGCAGCCAAAGCGGGGGACAAGAGACCCAGTACTTC. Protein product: CASSQSGGQETQYF.

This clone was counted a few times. CDR3 in amino acids: CASSQGSSPLHF. DNA for the CDR3: TGTGCCAGCAGCCAAGGTTCATCACCCCTCCACTTT. The V call is TRBV14, the J call TRBJ1-6; D remains unclear. The germline V gene has CDR1 SGHDN and CDR2 FVKESK. The CDR3 contains 12 residues. V was pared by 1 base and J by 10 bases, with 5 bases between. The complete variable domain, with remaining parts taken from reference TRBV14 and TRBJ1-6, reads EAGVTQFPSHSVIEKGQTVTLRCDPISGHDNLYWYRRVMGKEIKFLLHFVKESKQDESGMPNNRFLAERTGGTYSTLKVQPAELEDSGVYFCASSQGSSPLHFGNGTRLTVT.

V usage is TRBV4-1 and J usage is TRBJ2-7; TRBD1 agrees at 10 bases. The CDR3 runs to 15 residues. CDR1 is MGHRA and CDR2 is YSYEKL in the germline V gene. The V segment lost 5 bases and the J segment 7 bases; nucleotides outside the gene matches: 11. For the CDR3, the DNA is TGCGCCAGCAGCAGGGGGGGGACAGGGGACCAGGAGCAGTACTTC. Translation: CASSRGGTGDQEQYF.

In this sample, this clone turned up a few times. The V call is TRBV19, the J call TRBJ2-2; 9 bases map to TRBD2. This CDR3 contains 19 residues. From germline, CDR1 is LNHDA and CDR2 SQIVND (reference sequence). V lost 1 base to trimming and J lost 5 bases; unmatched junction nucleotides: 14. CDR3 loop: CASSIVRGGALLGTGELFF. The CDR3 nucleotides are TGTGCCAGTAGTATAGTCCGCGGGGGGGCCCTCTTGGGAACCGGGGAGCTGTTTTTT.

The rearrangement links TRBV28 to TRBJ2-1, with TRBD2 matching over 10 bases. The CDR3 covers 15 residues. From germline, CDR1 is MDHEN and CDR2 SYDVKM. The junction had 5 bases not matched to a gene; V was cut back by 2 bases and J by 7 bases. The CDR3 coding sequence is TGTGCCAGCAGTTTACCGGGACTAGCGACGAATGAGCAGTTCTTC. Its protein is CASSLPGLATNEQFF.

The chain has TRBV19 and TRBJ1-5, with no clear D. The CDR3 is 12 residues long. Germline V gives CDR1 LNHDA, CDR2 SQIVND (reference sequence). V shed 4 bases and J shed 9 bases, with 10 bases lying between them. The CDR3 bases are TGTGCCAGTAGTACCGTGGAGGGGCCCCAGCATTTT. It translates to CASSTVEGPQHF.

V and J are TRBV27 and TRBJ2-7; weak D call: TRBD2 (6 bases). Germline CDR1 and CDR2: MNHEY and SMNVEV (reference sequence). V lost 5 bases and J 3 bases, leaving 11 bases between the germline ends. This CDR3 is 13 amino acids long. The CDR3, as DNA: TGTGCCAGCAGTGCGGGACGGGGCTACGAGCAGTACTTC. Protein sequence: CASSAGRGYEQYF.

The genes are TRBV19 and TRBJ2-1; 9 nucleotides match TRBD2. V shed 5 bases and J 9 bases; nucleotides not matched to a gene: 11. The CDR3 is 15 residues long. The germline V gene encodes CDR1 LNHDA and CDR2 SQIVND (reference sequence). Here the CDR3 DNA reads TGTGCCAGTAGTGTCTCCGGGACTAGCCCCGCTGAGCAGTTCTTC. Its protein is CASSVSGTSPAEQFF. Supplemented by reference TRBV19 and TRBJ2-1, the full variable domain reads DGGITQSPKYLFRKEGQNVTLSCEQNLNHDAMYWYRQDPGQGLRLIYYSQIVNDFQKGDIAEGYSVSREKKESFPLTVTSAQKNPTAFYLCASSVSGTSPAEQFFGPGTRLTVL.

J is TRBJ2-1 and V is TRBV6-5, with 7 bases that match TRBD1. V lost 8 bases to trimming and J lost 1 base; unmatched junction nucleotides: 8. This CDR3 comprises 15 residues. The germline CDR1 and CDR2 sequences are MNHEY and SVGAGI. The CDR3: CASRGGGGSYNEQFF. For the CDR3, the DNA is TGTGCCAGCCGAGGGGGCGGCGGGTCCTACAATGAGCAGTTCTTC.

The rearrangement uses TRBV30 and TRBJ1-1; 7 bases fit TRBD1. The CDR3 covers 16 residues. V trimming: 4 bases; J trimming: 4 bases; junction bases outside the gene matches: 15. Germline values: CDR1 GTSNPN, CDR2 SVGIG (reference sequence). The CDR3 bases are TGTGCCTGGACCTCTCCGGACAGGCCTTACATCACTGAAGCTTTCTTT. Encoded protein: CAWTSPDRPYITEAFF.

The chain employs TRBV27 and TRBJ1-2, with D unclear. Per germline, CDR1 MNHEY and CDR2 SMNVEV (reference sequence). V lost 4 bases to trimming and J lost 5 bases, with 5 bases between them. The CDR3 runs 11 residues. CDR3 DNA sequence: TGTGCCAGCAGTTCCGGGTATGGCTACACCTTC. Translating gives CASSSGYGYTF.